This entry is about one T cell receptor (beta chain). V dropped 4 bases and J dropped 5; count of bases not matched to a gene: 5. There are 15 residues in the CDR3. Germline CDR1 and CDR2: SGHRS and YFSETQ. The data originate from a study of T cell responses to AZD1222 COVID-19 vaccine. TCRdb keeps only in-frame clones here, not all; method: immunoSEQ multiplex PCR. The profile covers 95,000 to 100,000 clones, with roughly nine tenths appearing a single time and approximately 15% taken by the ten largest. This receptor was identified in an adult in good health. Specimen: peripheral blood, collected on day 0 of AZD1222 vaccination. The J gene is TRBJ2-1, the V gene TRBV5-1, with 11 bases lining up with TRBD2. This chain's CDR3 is CASSLAGGLNNEQFF. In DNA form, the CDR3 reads TGCGCCAGCAGCCTAGCGGGAGGCCTTAACAATGAGCAGTTCTTC.